The 2 T cell receptor beta chains below all came from one sample that was sequenced in a study of cytomegalovirus exposure and HLA in healthy donors. Clones were read by immunoSEQ multiplex PCR, and TCRdb kept only the in-frame ones, dropping some. The sample lists around 120,000 clones, roughly nine tenths occurring once. Sequencing was done on a sample of PBMCs. These receptors were collected from a man younger than 30 in good health and CMV-seropositive.

CDR3 in DNA: TGTGCCAGCAGCTTAGGGGCGGGGACAGGGGCCTACGAGCAGTACTTC. It yields the protein CASSLGAGTGAYEQYF. The J gene is TRBJ2-7, the V gene TRBV7-6; 10 bases are shared with TRBD1. The CDR3 is made up of 16 amino acids. V gave up 1 base and J gave up 2 bases; unmatched junction bases: 5. Germline assignment: CDR1 SGHVS and CDR2 FNYEAQ.

The J gene is TRBJ1-6, the V gene TRBV28; 9 bases agree with TRBD1. The CDR3 loop spans 19 amino acids. Germline loops: CDR1 MDHEN, CDR2 SYDVKM. The J segment lost 2 bases and the V segment lost 4 bases, leaving 12 bases of the junction unmatched. This CDR3 is CASSSGQGGSLPYNSPLHF. The CDR3 DNA follows: TGTGCCAGCAGTTCGGGACAGGGAGGTTCCCTCCCCTATAATTCACCCCTCCACTTT.